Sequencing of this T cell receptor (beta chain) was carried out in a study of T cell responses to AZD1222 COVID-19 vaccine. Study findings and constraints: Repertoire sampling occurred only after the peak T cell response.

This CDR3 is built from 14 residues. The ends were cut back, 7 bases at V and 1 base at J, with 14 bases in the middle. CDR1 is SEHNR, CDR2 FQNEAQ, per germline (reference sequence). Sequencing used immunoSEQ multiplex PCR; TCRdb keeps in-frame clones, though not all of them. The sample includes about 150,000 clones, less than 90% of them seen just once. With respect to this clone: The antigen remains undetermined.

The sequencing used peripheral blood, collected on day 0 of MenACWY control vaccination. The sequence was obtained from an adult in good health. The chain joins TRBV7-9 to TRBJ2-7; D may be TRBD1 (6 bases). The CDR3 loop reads CASNTLGGSYEQYF. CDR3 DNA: TGTGCCAGCAACACTCTAGGGGGTTCCTACGAGCAGTACTTC.